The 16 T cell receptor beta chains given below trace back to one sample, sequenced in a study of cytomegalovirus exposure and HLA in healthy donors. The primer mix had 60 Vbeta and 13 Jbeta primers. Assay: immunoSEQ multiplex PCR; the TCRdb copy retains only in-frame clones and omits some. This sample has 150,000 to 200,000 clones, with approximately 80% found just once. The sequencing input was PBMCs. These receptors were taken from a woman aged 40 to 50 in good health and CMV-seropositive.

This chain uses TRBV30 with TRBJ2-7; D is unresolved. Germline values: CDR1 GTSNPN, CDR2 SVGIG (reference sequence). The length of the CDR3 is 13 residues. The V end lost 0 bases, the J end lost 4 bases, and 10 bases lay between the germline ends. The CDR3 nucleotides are TGTGCCTGGAGTGTACACAGTGGATACGAGCAGTACTTC. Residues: CAWSVHSGYEQYF.

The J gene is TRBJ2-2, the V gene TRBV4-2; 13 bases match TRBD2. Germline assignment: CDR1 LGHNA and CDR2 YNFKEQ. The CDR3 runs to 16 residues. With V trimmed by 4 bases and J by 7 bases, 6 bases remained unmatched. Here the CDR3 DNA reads TGTGCCAGCAGCCCTGGACTAGCGGGAGTCGGCGGGGAGCTGTTTTTT. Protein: CASSPGLAGVGGELFF.

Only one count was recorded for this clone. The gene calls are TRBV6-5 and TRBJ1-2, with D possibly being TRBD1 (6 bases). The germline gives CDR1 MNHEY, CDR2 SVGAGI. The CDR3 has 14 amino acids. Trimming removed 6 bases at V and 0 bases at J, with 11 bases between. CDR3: CASRPQGSNYGYTF. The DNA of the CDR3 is TGTGCCAGCAGACCACAGGGATCTAACTATGGCTACACCTTC.

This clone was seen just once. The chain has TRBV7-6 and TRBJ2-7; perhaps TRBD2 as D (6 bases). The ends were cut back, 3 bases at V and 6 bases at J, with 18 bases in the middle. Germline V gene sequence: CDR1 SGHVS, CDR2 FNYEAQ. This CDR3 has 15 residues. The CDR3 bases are TGTGCCAGCAGCTTGAATACGGGGGATCGCGCCGAGCAGTACTTC. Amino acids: CASSLNTGDRAEQYF.

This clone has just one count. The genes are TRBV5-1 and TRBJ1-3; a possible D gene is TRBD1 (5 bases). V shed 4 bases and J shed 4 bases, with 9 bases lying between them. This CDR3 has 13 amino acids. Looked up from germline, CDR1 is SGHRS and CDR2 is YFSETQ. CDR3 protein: CASSADIGNTIYF. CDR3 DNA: TGCGCCAGCAGCGCGGACATAGGAAACACCATATATTTT.

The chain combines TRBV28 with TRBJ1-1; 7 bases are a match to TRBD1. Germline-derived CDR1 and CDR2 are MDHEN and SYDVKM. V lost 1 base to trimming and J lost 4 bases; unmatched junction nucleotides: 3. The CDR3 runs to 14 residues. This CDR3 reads CASSLYGTVTEAFF. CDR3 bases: TGTGCCAGCAGTTTATATGGGACAGTCACTGAAGCTTTCTTT. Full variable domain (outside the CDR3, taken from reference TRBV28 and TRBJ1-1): DVKVTQSSRYLVKRTGEKVFLECVQDMDHENMFWYRQDPGLGLRLIYFSYDVKMKEKGDIPEGYSVSREKKERFSLILESASTNQTSMYLCASSLYGTVTEAFFGQGTRLTVV.

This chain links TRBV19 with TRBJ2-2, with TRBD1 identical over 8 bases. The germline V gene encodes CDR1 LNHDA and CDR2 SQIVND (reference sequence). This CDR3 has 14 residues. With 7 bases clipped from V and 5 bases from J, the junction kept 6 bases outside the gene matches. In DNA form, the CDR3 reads TGTGCCAGTAAAGGACAGGGTTTGACCGGGGAGCTGTTTTTT. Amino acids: CASKGQGLTGELFF.

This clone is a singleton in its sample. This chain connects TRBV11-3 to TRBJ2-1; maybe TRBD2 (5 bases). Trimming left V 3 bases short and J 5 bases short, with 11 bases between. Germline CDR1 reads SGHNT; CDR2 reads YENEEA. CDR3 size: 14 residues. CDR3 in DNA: TGTGCCAGCAGCTTTAGCGCCAGAGACAATGAGCAGTTCTTC. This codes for CASSFSARDNEQFF.

CDR3 in amino acids: CASRDSILLYGYTF. The CDR3, as DNA: TGTGCCAGCAGAGACAGCATCCTACTCTATGGCTACACCTTC. The V gene is TRBV13, the J gene TRBJ1-2; a weak D match, TRBD1 (5 bases). V was shortened by 6 bases and J by 4 bases, with 15 bases between the two germline ends. Looked up from germline, CDR1 is PRHDT and CDR2 is FYEKMQ (reference sequence). CDR3 length: 14 residues.

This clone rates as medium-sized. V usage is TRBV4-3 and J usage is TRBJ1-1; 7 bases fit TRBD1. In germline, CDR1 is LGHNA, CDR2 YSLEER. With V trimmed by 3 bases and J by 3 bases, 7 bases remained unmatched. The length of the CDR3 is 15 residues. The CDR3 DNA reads TGCGCCAGCAGCCAGGGAACAGGGGCGGACACTGAAGCTTTCTTT. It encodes CASSQGTGADTEAFF.

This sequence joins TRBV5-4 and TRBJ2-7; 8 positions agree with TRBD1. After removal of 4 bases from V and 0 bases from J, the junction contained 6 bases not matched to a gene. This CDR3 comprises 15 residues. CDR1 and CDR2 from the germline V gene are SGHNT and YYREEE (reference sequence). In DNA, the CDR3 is TGTGCCAGCAGCCACGGACAGGGCTTCTCCTACGAGCAGTACTTC. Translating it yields CASSHGQGFSYEQYF.

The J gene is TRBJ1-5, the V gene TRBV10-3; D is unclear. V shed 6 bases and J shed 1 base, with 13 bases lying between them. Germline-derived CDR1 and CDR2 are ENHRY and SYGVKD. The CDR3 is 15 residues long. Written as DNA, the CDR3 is TGTGCCATCAGCCAGGTAGCGGGGAGCAATCAGCCCCAGCATTTT. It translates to CAISQVAGSNQPQHF.

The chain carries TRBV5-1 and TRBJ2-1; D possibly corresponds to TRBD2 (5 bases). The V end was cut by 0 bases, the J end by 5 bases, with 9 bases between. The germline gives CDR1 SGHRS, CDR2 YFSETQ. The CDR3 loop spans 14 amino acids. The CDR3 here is CASSLVAGNNEQFF. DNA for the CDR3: TGCGCCAGCAGCTTGGTAGCCGGGAACAATGAGCAGTTCTTC. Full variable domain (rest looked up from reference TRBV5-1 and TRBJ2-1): KAGVTQTPRYLIKTRGQQVTLSCSPISGHRSVSWYQQTPGQGLQFLFEYFSETQRNKGNFPGRFSGRQFSNSRSEMNVSTLELGDSALYLCASSLVAGNNEQFFGPGTRLTVL.

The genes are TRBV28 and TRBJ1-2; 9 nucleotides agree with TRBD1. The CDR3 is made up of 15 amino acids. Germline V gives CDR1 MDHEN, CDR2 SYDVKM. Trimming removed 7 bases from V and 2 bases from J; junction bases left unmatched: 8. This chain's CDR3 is CASMIQGAGNYGYTF. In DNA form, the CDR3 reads TGTGCCAGCATGATACAGGGGGCTGGCAACTATGGCTACACCTTC.

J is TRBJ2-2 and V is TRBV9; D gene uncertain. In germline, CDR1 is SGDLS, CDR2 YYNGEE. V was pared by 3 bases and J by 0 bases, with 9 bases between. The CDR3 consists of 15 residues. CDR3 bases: TGTGCCAGCAGCGGACGGAGAACGAACACCGGGGAGCTGTTTTTT. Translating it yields CASSGRRTNTGELFF. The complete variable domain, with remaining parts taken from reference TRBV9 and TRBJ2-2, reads DSGVTQTPKHLITATGQRVTLRCSPRSGDLSVYWYQQSLDQGLQFLIQYYNGEERAKGNILERFSAQQFPDLHSELNLSSLELGDSALYFCASSGRRTNTGELFFGEGSRLTVL.

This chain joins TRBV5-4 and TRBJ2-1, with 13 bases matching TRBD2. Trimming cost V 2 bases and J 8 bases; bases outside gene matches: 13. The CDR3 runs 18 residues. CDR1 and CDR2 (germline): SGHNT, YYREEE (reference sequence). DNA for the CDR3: TGTGCCAGCAGCTTTGAACTAGCGGGAGGGCCCTCCGTGGATGAGCAGTTCTTC. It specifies CASSFELAGGPSVDEQFF.